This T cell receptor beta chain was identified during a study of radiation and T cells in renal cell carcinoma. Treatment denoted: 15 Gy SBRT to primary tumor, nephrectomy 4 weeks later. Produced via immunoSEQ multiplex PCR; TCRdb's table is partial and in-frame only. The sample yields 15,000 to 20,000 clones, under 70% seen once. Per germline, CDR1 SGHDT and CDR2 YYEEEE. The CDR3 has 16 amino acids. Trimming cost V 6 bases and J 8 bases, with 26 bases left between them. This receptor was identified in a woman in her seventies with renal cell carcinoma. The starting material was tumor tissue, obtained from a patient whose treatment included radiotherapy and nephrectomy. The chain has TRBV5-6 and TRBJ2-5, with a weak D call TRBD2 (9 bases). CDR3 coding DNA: TGTGCCAGCACCGGGGGCTCGGCTAGCGGGACAGGAACCCAGTACTTC. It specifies CASTGGSASGTGTQYF.